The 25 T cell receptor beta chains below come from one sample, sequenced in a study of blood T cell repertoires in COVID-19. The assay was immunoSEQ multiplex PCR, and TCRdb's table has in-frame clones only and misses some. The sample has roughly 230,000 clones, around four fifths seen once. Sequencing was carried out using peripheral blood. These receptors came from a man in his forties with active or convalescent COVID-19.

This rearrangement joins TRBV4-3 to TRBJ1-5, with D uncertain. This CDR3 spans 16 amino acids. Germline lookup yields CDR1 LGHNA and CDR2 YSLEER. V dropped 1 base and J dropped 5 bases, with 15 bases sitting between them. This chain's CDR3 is CASSQVLGRTDQPQHF. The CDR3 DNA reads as TGCGCCAGCAGCCAAGTTTTGGGCAGAACAGATCAGCCCCAGCATTTT.

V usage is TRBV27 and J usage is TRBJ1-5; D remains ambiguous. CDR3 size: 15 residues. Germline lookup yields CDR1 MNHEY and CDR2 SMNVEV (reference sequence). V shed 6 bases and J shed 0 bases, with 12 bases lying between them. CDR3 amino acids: CASSPTPYSNQPQHF. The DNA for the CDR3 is TGTGCCAGCAGCCCCACACCGTATAGCAATCAGCCCCAGCATTTT.

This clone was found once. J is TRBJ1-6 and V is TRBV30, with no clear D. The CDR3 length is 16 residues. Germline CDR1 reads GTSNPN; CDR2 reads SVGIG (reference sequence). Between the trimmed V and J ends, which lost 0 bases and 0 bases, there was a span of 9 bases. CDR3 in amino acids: CAWSVREGSYNSPLHF. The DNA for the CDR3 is TGTGCCTGGAGTGTACGGGAGGGCTCCTATAATTCACCCCTCCACTTT.

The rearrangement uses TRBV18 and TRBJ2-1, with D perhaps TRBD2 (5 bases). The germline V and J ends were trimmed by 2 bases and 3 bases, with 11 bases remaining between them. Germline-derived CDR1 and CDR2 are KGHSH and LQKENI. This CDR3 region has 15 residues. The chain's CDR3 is CASSPKVEGYNEQFF. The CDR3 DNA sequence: TGTGCCAGCTCACCAAAGGTAGAGGGCTACAATGAGCAGTTCTTC.

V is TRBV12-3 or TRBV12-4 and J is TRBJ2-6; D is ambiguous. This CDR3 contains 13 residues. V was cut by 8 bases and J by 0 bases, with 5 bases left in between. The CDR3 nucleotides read TGTGCCAGCTGCAGCTCTGGGGCCAACGTCCTGACTTTC. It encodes CASCSSGANVLTF.

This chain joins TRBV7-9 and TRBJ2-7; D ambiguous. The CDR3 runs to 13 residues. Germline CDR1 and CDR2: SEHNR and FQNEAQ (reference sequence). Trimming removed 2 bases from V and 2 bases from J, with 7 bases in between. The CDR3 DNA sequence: TGTGCCAGCAGCTTACTAGAGACCTACGAGCAGTACTTC. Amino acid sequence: CASSLLETYEQYF.

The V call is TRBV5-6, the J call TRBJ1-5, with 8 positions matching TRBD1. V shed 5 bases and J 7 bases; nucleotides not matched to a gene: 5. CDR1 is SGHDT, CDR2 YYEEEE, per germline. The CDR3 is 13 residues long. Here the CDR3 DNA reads TGTGCCAGCAGAGGGACAGGTGGACAGCCCCAGCATTTT. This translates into CASRGTGGQPQHF.

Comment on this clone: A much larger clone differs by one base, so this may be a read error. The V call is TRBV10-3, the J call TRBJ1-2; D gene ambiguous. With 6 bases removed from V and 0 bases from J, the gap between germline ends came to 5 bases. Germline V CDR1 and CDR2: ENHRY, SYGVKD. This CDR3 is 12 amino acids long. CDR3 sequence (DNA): TGTGCCATCAGCGGGGCTAACTATGGCTACACCTTC. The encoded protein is CAISGANYGYTF.

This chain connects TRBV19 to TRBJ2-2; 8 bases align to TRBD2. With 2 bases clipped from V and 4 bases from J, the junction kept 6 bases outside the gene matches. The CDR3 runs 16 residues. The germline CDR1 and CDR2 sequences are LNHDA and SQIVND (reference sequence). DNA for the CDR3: TGTGCCAGTAGTATACGGGGGACTAGGGGCACCGGGGAGCTGTTTTTT. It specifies CASSIRGTRGTGELFF.

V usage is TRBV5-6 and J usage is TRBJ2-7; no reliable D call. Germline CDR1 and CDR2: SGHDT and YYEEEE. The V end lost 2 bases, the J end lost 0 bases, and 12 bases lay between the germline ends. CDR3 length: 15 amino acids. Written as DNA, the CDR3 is TGTGCCAGCAGCTTCCAGACTCCCAGCTCCTACGAGCAGTACTTC. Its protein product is CASSFQTPSSYEQYF.

The CDR3 DNA is TGCGCCAGCAGCATTACAGGGGTCGGGGCCAACGTCCTGACTTTC. Its translation is CASSITGVGANVLTF. This chain links TRBV4-1 with TRBJ2-6; 7 positions agree with TRBD1. Germline V gene data show CDR1 as MGHRA and CDR2 as YSYEKL. This CDR3 spans 15 amino acids. The J segment lost 4 bases and the V segment lost 5 bases, leaving 5 bases of the junction unmatched.

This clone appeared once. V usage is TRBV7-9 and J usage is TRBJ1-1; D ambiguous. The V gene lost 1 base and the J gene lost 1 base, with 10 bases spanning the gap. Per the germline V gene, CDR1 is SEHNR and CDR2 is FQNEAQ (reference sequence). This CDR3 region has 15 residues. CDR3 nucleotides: TGTGCCAGCAGCTTAGAAGTCCCAGGGAACACTGAAGCTTTCTTT. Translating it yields CASSLEVPGNTEAFF.

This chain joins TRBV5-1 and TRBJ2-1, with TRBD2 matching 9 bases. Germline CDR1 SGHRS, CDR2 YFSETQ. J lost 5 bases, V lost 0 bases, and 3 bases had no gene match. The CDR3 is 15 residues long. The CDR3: CASSLGLAENNEQFF. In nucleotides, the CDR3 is TGCGCCAGCAGCTTGGGACTAGCGGAAAACAATGAGCAGTTCTTC. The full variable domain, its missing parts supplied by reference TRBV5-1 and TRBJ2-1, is KAGVTQTPRYLIKTRGQQVTLSCSPISGHRSVSWYQQTPGQGLQFLFEYFSETQRNKGNFPGRFSGRQFSNSRSEMNVSTLELGDSALYLCASSLGLAENNEQFFGPGTRLTVL.

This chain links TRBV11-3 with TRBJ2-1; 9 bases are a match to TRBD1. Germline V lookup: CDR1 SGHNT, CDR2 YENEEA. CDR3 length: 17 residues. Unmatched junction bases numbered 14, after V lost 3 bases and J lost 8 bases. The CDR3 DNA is TGTGCCAGCAGCTTGACGAGAGGGACAGGGAGCCATGATGAGCAGTTCTTC. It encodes CASSLTRGTGSHDEQFF.

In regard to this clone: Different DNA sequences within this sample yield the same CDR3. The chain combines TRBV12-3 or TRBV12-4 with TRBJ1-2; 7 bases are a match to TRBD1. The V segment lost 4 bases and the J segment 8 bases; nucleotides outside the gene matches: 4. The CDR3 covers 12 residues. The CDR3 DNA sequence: TGTGCCAGCAGTTACCCAGGGGGAGGCTACACCTTC. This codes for CASSYPGGGYTF.

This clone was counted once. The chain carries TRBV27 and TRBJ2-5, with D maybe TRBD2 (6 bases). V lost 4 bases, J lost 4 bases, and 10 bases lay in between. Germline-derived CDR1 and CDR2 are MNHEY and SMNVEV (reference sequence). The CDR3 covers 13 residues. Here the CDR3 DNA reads TGTGCCAGCAGTTACCAGGGAGGAGAGACCCAGTACTTC. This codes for CASSYQGGETQYF.

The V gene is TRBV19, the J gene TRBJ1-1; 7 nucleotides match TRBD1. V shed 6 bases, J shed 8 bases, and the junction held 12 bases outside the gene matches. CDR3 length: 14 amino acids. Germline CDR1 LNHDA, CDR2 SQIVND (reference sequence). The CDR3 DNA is TGTGCCAGTAGGACTACCGGGACAGAGGACGAAGCTTTCTTT. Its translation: CASRTTGTEDEAFF.

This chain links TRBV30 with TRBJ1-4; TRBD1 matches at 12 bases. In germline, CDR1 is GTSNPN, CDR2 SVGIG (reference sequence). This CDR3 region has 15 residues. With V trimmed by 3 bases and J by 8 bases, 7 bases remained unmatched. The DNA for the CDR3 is TGTGCCTGGAGGAGCGGGACAGGGGGCGGCGAAAAACTGTTTTTT. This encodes CAWRSGTGGGEKLFF.

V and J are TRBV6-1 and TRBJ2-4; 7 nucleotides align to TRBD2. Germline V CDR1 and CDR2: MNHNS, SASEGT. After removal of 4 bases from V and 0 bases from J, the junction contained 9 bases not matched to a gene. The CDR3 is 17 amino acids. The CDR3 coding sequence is TGTGCCAGCAGTGGACACCCAGGGACTATAGCCAAAAACATTCAGTACTTC. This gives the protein CASSGHPGTIAKNIQYF.

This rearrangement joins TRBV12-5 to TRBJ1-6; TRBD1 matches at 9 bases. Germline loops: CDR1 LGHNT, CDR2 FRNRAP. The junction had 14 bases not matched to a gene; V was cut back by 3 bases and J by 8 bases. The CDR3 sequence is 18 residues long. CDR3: CASGFSPPQDRGHSPLHF. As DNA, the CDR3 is TGTGCTAGTGGTTTCTCGCCACCCCAGGACAGGGGCCATTCACCCCTCCACTTT.

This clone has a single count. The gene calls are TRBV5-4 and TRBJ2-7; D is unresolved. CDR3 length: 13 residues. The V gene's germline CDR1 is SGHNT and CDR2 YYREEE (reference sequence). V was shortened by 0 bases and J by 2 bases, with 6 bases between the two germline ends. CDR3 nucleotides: TGTGCCAGCAGCTTGGCACAGACCTACGAGCAGTACTTC. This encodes CASSLAQTYEQYF.

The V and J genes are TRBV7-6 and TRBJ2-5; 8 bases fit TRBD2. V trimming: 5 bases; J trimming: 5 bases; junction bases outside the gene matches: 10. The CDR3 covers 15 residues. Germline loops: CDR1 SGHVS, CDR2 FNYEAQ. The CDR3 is CASSQAGTRRETQYF. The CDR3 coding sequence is TGTGCCAGCAGCCAAGCCGGGACTAGACGCGAGACCCAGTACTTC.

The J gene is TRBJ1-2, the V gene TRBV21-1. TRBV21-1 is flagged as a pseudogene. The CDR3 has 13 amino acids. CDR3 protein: CASSKALRAGYTF. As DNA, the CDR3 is TGTGCCAGCAGCAAAGCGCTTCGAGCTGGCTACACCTTC.

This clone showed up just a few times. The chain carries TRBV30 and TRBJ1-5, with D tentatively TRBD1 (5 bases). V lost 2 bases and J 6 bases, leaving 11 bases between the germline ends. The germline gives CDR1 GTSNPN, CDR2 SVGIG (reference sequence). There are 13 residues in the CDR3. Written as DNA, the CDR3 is TGTGCCTGGAGTTCGCCAGGGCGTCAGCCCCAGCATTTT. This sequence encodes CAWSSPGRQPQHF.

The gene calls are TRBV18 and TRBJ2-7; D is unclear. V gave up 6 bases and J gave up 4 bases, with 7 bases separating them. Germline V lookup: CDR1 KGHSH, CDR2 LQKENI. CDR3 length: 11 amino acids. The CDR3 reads CASSLRYEQYF. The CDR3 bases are TGTGCCAGCTCCCTCCGGTACGAGCAGTACTTC.